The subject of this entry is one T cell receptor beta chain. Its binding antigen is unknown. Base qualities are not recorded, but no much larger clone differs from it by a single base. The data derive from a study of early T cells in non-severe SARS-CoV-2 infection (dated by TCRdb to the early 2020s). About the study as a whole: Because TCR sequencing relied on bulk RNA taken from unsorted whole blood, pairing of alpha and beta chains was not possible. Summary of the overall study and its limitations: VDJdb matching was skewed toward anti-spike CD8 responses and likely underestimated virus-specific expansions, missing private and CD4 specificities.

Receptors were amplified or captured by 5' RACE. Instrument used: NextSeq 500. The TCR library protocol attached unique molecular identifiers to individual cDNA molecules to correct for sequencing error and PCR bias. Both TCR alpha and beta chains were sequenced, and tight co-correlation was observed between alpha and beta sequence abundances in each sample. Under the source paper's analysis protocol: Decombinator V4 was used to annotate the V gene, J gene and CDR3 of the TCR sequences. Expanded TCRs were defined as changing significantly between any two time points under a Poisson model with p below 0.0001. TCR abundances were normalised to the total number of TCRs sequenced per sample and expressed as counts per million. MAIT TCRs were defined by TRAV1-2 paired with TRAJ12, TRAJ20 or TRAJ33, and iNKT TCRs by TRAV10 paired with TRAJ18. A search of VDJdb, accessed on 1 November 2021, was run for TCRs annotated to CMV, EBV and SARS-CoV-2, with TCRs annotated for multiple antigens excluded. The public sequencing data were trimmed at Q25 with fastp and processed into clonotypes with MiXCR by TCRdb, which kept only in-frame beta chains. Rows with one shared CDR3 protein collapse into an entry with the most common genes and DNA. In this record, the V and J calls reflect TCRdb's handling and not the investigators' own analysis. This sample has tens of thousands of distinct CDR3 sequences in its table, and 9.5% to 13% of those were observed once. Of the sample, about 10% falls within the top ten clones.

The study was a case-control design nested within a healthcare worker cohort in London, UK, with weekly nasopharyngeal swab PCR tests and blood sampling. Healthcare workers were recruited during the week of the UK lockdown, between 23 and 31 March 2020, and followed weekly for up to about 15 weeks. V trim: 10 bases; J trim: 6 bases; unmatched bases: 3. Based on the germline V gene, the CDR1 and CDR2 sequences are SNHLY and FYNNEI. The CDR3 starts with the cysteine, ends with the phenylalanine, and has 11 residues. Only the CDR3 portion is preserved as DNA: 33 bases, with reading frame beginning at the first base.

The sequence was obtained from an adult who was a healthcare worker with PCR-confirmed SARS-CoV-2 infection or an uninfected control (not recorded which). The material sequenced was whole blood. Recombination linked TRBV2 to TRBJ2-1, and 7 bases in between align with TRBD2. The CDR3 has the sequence CATGTTNEQFF. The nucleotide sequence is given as TGTGCCACCGGGACTACCAATGAGCAGTTCTTC.